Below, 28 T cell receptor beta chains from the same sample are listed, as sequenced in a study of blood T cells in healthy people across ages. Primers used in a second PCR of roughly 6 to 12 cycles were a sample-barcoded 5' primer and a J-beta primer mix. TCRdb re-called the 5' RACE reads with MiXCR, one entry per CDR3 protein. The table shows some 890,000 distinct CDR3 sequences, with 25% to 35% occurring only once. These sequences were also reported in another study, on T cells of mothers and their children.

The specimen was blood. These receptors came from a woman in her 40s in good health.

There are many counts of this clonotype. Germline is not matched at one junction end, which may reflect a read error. The CDR3 nucleotides are TGCAGTGCTAGAGAAGGTAGCGGATCCTTCAATGAGCAGTTCTTC. It codes for CSAREGSGSFNEQFF. V is TRBV20-1 and J is TRBJ2-1; tentative D call: TRBD2 (6 bases). Germline CDR1 reads DFQATT; CDR2 reads SNEGSKA (reference sequence). The CDR3 consists of 15 residues.

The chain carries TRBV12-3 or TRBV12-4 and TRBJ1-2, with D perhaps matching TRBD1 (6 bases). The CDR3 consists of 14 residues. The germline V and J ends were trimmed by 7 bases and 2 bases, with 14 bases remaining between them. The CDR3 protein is CASTPHGQNYGYTF. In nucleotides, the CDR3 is TGTGCCAGCACTCCTCACGGACAGAACTATGGCTACACCTTC.

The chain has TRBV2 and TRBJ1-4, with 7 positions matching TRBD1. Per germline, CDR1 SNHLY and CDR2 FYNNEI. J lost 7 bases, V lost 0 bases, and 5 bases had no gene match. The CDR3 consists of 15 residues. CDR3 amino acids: CASSEANNRGEKLFF. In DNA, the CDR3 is TGTGCCAGCAGTGAAGCGAATAACAGGGGTGAAAAACTGTTTTTT.

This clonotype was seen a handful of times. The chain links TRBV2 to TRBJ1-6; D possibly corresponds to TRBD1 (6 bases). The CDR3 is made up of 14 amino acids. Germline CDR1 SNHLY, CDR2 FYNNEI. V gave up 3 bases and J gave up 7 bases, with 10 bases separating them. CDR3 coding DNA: TGTGCCAGCAGTGAGACAGGACCAAATTCACCCCTCCACTTT. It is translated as CASSETGPNSPLHF.

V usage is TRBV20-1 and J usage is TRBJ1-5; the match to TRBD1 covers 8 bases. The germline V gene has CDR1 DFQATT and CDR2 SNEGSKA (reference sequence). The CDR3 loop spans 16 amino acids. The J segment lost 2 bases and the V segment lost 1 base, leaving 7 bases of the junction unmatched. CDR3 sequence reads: CSARGTGRIGNQPQHF. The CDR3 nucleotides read TGCAGTGCTAGAGGGACAGGGAGGATTGGCAATCAGCCCCAGCATTTT.

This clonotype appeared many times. The CDR3 nucleotides read TGTGCCAGCCTCAGCAGCCCTTCCTACGAGCAGTACTTC. As protein: CASLSSPSYEQYF. The chain recombines TRBV12-3 or TRBV12-4 with TRBJ2-7; D is ambiguous. V was trimmed by 8 bases and J by 1 base, leaving 12 bases between them. The CDR3 runs 13 residues.

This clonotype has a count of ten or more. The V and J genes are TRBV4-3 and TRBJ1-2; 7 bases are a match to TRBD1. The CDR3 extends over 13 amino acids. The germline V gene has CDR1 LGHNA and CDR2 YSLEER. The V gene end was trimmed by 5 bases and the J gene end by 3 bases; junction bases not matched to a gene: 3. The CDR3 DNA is TGCGCCAGCAGCGGGACAGAGCACTATGGCTACACCTTC. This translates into CASSGTEHYGYTF.

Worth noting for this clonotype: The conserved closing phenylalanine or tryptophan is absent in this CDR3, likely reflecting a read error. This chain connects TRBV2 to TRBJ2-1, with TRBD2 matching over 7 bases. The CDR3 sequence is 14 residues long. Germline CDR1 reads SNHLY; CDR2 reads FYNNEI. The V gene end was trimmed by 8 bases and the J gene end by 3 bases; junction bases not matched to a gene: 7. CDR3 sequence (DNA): TGTGCCAGCGGGGAGGGAGGATTCTACAATGAGCAGTTCTTA. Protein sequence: CASGEGGFYNEQFL.

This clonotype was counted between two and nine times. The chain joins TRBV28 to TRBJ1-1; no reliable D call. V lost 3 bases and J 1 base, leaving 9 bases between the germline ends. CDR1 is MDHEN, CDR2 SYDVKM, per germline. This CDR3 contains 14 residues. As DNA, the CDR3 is TGTGCCAGCAGTTTTCTACAGCCGAACACTGAAGCTTTCTTT. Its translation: CASSFLQPNTEAFF.

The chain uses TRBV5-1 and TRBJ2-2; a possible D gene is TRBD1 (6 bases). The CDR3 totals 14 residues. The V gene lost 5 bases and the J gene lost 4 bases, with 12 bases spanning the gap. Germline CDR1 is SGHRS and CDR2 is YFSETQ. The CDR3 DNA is TGCGCCAGCAGGGACAGACCGAGCACCGGGGAGCTGTTTTTT. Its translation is CASRDRPSTGELFF.

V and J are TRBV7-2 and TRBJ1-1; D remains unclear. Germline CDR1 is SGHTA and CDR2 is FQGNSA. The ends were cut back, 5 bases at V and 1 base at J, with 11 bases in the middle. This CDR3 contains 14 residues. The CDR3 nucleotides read TGTGCCAGCAGCACCCGTGGGCGGAACACTGAAGCTTTCTTT. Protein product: CASSTRGRNTEAFF.

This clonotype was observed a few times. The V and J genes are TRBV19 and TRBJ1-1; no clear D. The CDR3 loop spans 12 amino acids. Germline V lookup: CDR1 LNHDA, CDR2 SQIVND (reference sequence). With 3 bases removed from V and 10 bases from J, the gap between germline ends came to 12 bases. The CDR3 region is CASSIGTVAAFF. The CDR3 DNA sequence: TGTGCCAGTAGTATCGGCACAGTCGCAGCTTTCTTT. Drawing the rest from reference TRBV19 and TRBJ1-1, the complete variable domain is DGGITQSPKYLFRKEGQNVTLSCEQNLNHDAMYWYRQDPGQGLRLIYYSQIVNDFQKGDIAEGYSVSREKKESFPLTVTSAQKNPTAFYLCASSIGTVAAFFGQGTRLTVV.

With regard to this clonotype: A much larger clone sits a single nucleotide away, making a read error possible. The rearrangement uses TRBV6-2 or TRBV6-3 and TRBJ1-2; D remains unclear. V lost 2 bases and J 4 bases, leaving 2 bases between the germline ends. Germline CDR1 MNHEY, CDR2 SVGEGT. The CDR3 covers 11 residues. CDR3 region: CASSYAYGYTF. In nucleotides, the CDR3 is TGTGCCAGCAGTTACGCCTATGGCTACACCTTC.

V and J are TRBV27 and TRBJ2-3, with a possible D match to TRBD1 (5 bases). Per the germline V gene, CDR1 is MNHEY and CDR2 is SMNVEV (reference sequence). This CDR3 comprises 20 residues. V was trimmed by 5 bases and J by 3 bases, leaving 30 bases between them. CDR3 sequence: CASSVGSREMILARTDTQYF. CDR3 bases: TGTGCCAGCAGTGTGGGGTCCAGGGAAATGATCTTAGCAAGGACAGATACGCAGTATTTT.

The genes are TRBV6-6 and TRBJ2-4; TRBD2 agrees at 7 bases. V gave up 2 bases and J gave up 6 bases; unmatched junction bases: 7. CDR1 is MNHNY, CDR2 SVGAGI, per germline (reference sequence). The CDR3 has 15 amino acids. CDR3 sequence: CASSYESAGVNIQYF. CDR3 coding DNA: TGTGCCAGCAGTTACGAGTCCGCGGGGGTAAACATTCAGTACTTC.

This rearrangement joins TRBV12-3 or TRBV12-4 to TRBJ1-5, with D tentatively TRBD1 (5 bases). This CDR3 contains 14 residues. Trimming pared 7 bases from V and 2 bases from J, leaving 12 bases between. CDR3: CASTSGFGNQPQHF. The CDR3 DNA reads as TGTGCCAGCACTTCAGGGTTCGGCAATCAGCCCCAGCATTTT.

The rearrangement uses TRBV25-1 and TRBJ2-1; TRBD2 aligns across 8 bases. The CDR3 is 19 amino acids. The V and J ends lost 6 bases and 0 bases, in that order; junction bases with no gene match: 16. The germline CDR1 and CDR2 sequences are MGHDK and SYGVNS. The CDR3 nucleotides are TGTGCCAGCAGCCCGGGAGGGATAAGACCTGCAAGCTCCTACAATGAGCAGTTCTTC. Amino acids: CASSPGGIRPASSYNEQFF.

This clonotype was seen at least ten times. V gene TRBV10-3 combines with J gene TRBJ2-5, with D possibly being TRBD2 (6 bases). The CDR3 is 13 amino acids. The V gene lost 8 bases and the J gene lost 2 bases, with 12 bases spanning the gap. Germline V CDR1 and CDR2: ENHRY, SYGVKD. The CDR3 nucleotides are TGTGCCATCGGGGGACTTTCACAAGAGACCCAGTACTTC. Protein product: CAIGGLSQETQYF.

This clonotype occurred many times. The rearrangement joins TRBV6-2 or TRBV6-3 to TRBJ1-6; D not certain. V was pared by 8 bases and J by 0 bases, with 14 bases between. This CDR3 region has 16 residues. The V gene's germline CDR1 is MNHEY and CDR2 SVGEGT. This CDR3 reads CASARDLSSYNSPLHF. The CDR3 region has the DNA TGTGCCAGCGCAAGGGATTTGAGCTCCTATAATTCACCCCTCCACTTT.

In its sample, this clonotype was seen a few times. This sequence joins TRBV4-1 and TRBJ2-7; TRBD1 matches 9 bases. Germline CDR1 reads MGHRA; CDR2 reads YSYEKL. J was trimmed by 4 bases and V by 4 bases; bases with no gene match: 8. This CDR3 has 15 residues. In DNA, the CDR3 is TGCGCCAGCAGCCCCGGGGGAGACAGGGGGTACGAGCAGTACTTC. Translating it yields CASSPGGDRGYEQYF.

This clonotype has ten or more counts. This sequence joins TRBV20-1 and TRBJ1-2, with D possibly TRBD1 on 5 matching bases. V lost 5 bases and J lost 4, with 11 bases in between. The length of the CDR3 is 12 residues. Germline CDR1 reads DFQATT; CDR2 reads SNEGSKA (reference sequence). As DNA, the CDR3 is TGCAGTGCTTCTCAGGGACGCTATGGCTACACCTTC. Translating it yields CSASQGRYGYTF.

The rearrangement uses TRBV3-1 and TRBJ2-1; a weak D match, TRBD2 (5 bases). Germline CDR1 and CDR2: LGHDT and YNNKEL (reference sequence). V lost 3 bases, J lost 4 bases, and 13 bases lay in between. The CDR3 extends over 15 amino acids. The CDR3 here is CASSHEDSAYNEQFF. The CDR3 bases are TGTGCCAGCAGCCACGAGGACTCAGCTTACAATGAGCAGTTCTTC.

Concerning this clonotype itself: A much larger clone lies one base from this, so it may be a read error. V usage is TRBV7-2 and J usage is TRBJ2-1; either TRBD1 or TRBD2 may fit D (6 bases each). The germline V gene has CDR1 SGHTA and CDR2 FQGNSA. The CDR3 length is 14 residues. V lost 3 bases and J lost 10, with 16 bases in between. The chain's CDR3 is CASSLDQGRIEQFF. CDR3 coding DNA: TGTGCCAGCAGCTTGGACCAGGGGAGGATCGAGCAGTTCTTC.

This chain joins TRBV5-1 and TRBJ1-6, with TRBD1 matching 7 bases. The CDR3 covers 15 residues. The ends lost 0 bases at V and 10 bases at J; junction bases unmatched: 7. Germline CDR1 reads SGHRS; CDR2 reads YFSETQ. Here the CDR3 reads CASSLATGPGSPLHF. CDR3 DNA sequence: TGCGCCAGCAGCTTGGCGACAGGGCCGGGATCACCCCTCCACTTT.

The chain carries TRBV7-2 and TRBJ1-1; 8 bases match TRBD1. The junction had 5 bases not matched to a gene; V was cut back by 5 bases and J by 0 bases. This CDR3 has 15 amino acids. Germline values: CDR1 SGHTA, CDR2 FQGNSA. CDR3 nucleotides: TGTGCCAGCAGCCCCGAGGACAGGGTGAACACTGAAGCTTTCTTT. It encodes CASSPEDRVNTEAFF.

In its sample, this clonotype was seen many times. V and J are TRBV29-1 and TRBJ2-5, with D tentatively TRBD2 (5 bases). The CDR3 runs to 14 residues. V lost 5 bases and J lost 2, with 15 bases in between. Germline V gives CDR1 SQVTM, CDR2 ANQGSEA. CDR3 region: CSVSDYAFQETQYF. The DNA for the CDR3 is TGCAGCGTTTCCGACTACGCGTTTCAAGAGACCCAGTACTTC.

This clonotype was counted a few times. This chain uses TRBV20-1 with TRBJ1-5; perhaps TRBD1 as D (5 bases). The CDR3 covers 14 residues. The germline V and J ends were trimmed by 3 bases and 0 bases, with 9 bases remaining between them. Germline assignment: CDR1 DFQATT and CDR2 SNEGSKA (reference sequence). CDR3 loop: CSASRDLSNQPQHF. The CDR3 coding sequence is TGCAGTGCTAGCCGGGACCTTAGCAATCAGCCCCAGCATTTT.

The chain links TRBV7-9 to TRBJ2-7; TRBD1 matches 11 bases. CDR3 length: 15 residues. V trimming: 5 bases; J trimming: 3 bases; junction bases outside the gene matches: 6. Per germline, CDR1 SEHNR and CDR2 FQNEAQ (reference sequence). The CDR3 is CASSPWTGGNYEQYF. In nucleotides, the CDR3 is TGTGCCAGCAGCCCCTGGACAGGGGGCAACTACGAGCAGTACTTC.